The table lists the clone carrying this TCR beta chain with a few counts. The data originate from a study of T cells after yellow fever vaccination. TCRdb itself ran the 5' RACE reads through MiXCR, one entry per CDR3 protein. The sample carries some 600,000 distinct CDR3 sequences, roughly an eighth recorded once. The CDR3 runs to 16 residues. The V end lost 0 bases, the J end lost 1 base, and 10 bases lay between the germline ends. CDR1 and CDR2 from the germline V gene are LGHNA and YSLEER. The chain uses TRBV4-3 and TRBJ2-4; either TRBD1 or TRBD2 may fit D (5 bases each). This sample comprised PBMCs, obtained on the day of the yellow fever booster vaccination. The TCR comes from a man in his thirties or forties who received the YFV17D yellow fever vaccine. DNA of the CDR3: TGCGCCAGCAGCCAAGAAATGGGGACGGCCAAAAACATTCAGTACTTC. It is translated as CASSQEMGTAKNIQYF.